The next 9 T cell receptor beta chains were all read from a single sample in a study of blood T cell repertoires in COVID-19. The data were produced by immunoSEQ multiplex PCR, yet TCRdb's version contains in-frame clones alone and is incomplete. The sample lists 330,000 or so clones; approximately 88% were seen once. Sample: PBMCs or T cells enriched from blood (not recorded which). These receptors came from a young man who had recovered from COVID-19.

In regard to this clone: Other DNA sequences from this sample encode an identical CDR3 as well. The chain links TRBV5-1 to TRBJ2-2; a possible D gene is TRBD2 (6 bases). CDR3 size: 14 residues. The V and J ends lost 0 bases and 5 bases respectively, with 8 bases between them. Per the germline V gene, CDR1 is SGHRS and CDR2 is YFSETQ. CDR3 nucleotides: TGCGCCAGCAGCTTGGTGGGGGGAACCGGGGAGCTGTTTTTT. Its protein product is CASSLVGGTGELFF.

This chain joins TRBV19 and TRBJ1-1; TRBD1 aligns across 7 bases. CDR1 and CDR2 from the germline V gene are LNHDA and SQIVND (reference sequence). Trimming took 5 bases from V and 0 from J; bases not matched to a gene: 9. The CDR3 consists of 16 residues. CDR3 loop: CASSPTGQVMNTEAFF. CDR3 nucleotides: TGTGCCAGTAGTCCCACCGGACAGGTTATGAACACTGAAGCTTTCTTT.

The rearrangement links TRBV6-5 to TRBJ2-3; tentative D call: TRBD2 (6 bases). V was shortened by 0 bases and J by 3 bases, with 13 bases between the two germline ends. The germline gives CDR1 MNHEY, CDR2 SVGAGI. The CDR3 contains 16 residues. Here the CDR3 reads CASSYSGSSVTDTQYF. CDR3 DNA sequence: TGTGCCAGCAGTTACTCGGGATCTAGCGTGACAGATACGCAGTATTTT.

The rearrangement uses TRBV18 and TRBJ2-6; TRBD2 matches 11 bases. This CDR3 region has 18 residues. The V gene end was trimmed by 2 bases and the J gene end by 4 bases; junction bases not matched to a gene: 7. CDR1 is KGHSH and CDR2 is LQKENI in the germline V gene. This CDR3 is CASSPTLAGVPGANVLTF. Here the CDR3 DNA reads TGTGCCAGCTCACCAACACTAGCGGGGGTTCCCGGGGCCAACGTCCTGACTTTC.

The count of this clone is one. The gene calls are TRBV4-2 and TRBJ2-7; 8 positions agree with TRBD1. Germline assignment: CDR1 LGHNA and CDR2 YNFKEQ. The CDR3 runs 14 residues. V lost 5 bases and J lost 1; bases outside the gene matches: 4. The CDR3 DNA follows: TGTGCCAGCAGCTCCCGGGACAGGTCCTACGAGCAGTACTTC. Residues: CASSSRDRSYEQYF.

This clone was recorded once. The genes are TRBV5-1 and TRBJ1-2; possibly TRBD1 for D (5 bases). Germline CDR1 SGHRS, CDR2 YFSETQ. The V end was cut by 0 bases, the J end by 6 bases, with 12 bases between. CDR3 size: 14 residues. The CDR3 sequence: CASSLAGQGNGYTF. The DNA for the CDR3 is TGCGCCAGCAGCTTGGCCGGGCAGGGTAATGGCTACACCTTC.

The chain combines TRBV4-2 with TRBJ1-3; D uncertain. Germline-derived CDR1 and CDR2 are LGHNA and YNFKEQ. V lost 4 bases, J lost 1 base, and 14 bases lay in between. The CDR3 extends over 16 amino acids. The CDR3 region is CASSLTREVSGNTIYF. The CDR3 nucleotides are TGTGCCAGCAGCCTGACCCGGGAGGTATCTGGAAACACCATATATTTT.

In DNA, the CDR3 is TGTGCCAGCAGCCCTACGGGACAGGGTAATCAGCCCCAGCATTTT. Amino acid sequence: CASSPTGQGNQPQHF. The chain carries TRBV28 and TRBJ1-5, with 9 bases lining up with TRBD1. This CDR3 region has 15 residues. Trimming at V came to 6 bases and at J to 4 bases, leaving 7 bases not matched to a gene. CDR1 and CDR2 (germline): MDHEN, SYDVKM.

The V gene is TRBV15, the J gene TRBJ2-3, with 9 bases fitting TRBD2. J lost 5 bases, V lost 0 bases, and 9 bases had no gene match. This CDR3 is 17 amino acids long. Germline loops: CDR1 LNHNV, CDR2 YYDKDF (reference sequence). This chain's CDR3 is CATSRDLGGGARDTQYF. The CDR3 DNA reads TGTGCCACCAGCAGAGATCTGGGCGGGGGGGCTCGAGATACGCAGTATTTT.